This T cell receptor (beta chain) was sequenced during a study of T-cell reconstitution after alpha-beta-depleted transplantation in children. Preparation of the TCRbeta library involved a method that used unique molecular identifiers. TCRdb recomputed calls from the PCR reads with MiXCR, one row per CDR3 protein. The table shows under 140,000 distinct CDR3 sequences, with 10% to 13% occurring only once. This clonotype occurred many times. V was trimmed by 6 bases and J by 4 bases, leaving 14 bases between them. The CDR3 is made up of 14 amino acids. This chain joins TRBV12-3 or TRBV12-4 and TRBJ2-3; no firm D call. This TCR was recovered from a human donor who donated a stem cell graft to a child with acute lymphoblastic leukemia. Source: PBMCs from the stem cell graft donor, taken from the stem cell graft. The CDR3 loop reads CASRGPAVADTQYF. The CDR3 DNA follows: TGTGCCAGCAGGGGCCCTGCCGTCGCAGATACGCAGTATTTT.